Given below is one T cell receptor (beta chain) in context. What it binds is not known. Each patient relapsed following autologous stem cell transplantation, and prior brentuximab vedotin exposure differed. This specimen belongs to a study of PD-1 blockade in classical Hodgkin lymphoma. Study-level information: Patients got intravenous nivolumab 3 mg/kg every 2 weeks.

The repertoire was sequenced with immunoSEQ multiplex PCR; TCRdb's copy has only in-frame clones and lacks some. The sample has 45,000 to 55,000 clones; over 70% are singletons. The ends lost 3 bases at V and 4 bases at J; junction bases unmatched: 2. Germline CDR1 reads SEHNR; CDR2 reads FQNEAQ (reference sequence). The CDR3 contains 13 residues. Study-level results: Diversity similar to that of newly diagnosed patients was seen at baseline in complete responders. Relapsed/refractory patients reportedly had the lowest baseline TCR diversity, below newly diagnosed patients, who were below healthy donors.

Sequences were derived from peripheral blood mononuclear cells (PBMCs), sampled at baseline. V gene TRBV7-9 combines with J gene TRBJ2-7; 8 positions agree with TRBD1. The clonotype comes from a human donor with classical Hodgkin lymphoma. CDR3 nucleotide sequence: TGTGCCAGCAGCTTTGACAGGGGTTACGAGCAGTACTTC. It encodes CASSFDRGYEQYF.